This T cell receptor (beta chain) was found in a study of tumor and adjacent non-tumor tissue in lung cancer. Study-level information: The patients, some ten men and 4 to 6 women, were about 31 to 80 with stage I to III disease. Study-level points and caveats: Normal lung showed higher cumulative top 100 clone frequency than tumor. TCR diversity was significantly greater in tumor than normal lung tissue.

This clonotype was counted at least ten times. The antigen remains unidentified. The template was RNA from unsorted bulk tissue. A modified ARM-PCR protocol with three rounds of nested PCR amplified TCRbeta. MiXCR, applied by TCRdb to the multiplex PCR reads, yields one record per CDR3 protein. The data contain 130,000 or so distinct CDR3 sequences, around three fifths of them singletons. CDR1 MNHNS and CDR2 SASEGT come from the germline V gene. Trimming stripped 11 bases from V and 6 bases from J, with 16 bases between. This CDR3 comprises 12 residues. The TCR originated in a man aged 25-45 years with non-small cell lung cancer. The sequenced sample consisted of lung tumor tissue. The V and J genes are TRBV6-1 and TRBJ1-2; maybe TRBD1 (5 bases). For the CDR3, the DNA is TGTGCCGGGAAAGGGGAGGGCCATGGCTACACCTTC. Amino acid sequence: CAGKGEGHGYTF.